One and the same sample provided the 9 T cell receptor beta chains below, sequenced in a study of blood T cell repertoires in COVID-19. Data came from immunoSEQ multiplex PCR; TCRdb stores just in-frame clones and leaves some out. This sample yields 200,000 to 250,000 clones, of which roughly 85% are seen a single time; around 2.5% belongs to the top ten. Sequenced: peripheral blood. The receptors come from a woman aged 70-85 years with COVID-19, enrolled during active disease.

This chain uses TRBV2 with TRBJ1-2; no definite D call. This CDR3 spans 14 amino acids. Germline V CDR1 and CDR2: SNHLY, FYNNEI. V was trimmed by 0 bases and J by 7 bases, leaving 12 bases between them. The CDR3 region is CASSEARREGGYTF. The CDR3, as DNA: TGTGCCAGCAGTGAAGCTAGGAGGGAAGGTGGCTACACCTTC.

The gene calls are TRBV6-5 and TRBJ2-7; TRBD2 is a possible D gene (5 bases). Germline V gene lookup returns CDR1 MNHEY and CDR2 SVGAGI. V lost 6 bases, J lost 5 bases, and 11 bases lay in between. The CDR3 totals 12 residues. The CDR3 region is CASSSSRDEQYF. The CDR3 nucleotides are TGTGCCAGCAGCTCTAGCCGGGACGAGCAGTACTTC.

The rearrangement joins TRBV3-1 (or the pseudogene TRBV3-2) to TRBJ1-2, with 8 bases lining up with TRBD1. The ends lost 1 base at V and 0 bases at J; junction bases unmatched: 13. Germline loops: CDR1 LGHDT, CDR2 YNNKEL (reference sequence). The CDR3 runs 19 residues. The CDR3, as DNA: TGTGCCAGCAGCCAAGTTGATTTTCGGGACAGGAGATCTAACTATGGCTACACCTTC. The encoded protein is CASSQVDFRDRRSNYGYTF.

This clone occurred once. The CDR3 nucleotides are TGTGCCAGCAGCCAAGGGGGGACTAGGGGTGCCAATGAGCAGTTCTTC. Translation: CASSQGGTRGANEQFF. The chain links TRBV3-1 (or the pseudogene TRBV3-2) to TRBJ2-1, with 8 bases fitting TRBD2. Trimming at V came to 1 base and at J to 6 bases, leaving 8 bases not matched to a gene. This CDR3 spans 16 amino acids. The V gene's germline CDR1 is LGHDT and CDR2 YNNKEL (reference sequence).

J is TRBJ1-1 and V is TRBV5-1, with 10 bases aligning to TRBD1. After removal of 4 bases from V and 11 bases from J, the junction contained 11 bases not matched to a gene. Germline assignment: CDR1 SGHRS and CDR2 YFSETQ. The CDR3 extends over 14 amino acids. DNA of the CDR3: TGCGCCAGCAGCCAGACCCGGGACAGGGGACGGGCTTTCTTT. Translating it yields CASSQTRDRGRAFF.

The V and J genes are TRBV25-1 and TRBJ1-2; D unclear. V gave up 7 bases and J gave up 0 bases, with 12 bases separating them. This CDR3 is 14 amino acids long. In germline, CDR1 is MGHDK, CDR2 SYGVNS. Here the CDR3 reads CASMSGLANYGYTF. The CDR3 DNA follows: TGTGCCAGCATGTCGGGTTTGGCTAACTATGGCTACACCTTC.

This chain uses TRBV4-3 with TRBJ2-3, with D unclear. V lost 1 base and J lost 4, with 12 bases in between. The germline CDR1 and CDR2 sequences are LGHNA and YSLEER. This CDR3 region has 15 residues. The CDR3 is CASSQVGRPPDTQYF. The CDR3 DNA reads as TGCGCCAGCAGCCAAGTTGGCAGGCCGCCAGATACGCAGTATTTT.

The V call is TRBV24-1, the J call TRBJ2-7; the D gene is possibly TRBD1 (6 bases). This CDR3 has 14 amino acids. Germline CDR1 KGHDR, CDR2 SFDVKD. V was clipped by 4 bases and J by 5 bases, with 14 bases between them. The CDR3 nucleotides read TGTGCCACCAGTGACAGTCCGGGACAAAACGAGCAGTACTTC. It codes for CATSDSPGQNEQYF.

In its sample, this clone was seen a few times. This CDR3 is CASSGTLQETQYF. The CDR3 DNA reads TGTGCCAGCAGCGGGACACTGCAAGAGACCCAGTACTTC. The chain combines TRBV9 with TRBJ2-5; possibly TRBD1 for D (5 bases). Germline assignment: CDR1 SGDLS and CDR2 YYNGEE. V lost 3 bases and J lost 2, with 8 bases in between. The CDR3 runs to 13 residues.